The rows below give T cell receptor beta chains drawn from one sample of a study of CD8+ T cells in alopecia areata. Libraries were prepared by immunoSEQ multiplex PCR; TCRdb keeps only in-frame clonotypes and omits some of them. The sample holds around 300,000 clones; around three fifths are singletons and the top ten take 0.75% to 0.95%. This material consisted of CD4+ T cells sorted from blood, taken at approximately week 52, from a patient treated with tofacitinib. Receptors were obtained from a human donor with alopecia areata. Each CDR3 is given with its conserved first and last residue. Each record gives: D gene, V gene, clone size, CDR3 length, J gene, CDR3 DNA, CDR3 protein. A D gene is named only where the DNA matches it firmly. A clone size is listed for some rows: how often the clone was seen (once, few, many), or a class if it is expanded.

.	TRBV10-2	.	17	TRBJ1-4	TGCGCCAGCAGTGAGTTTCGACAAACTGCAACTAATGAAAAACTGTTTTTT	CASSEFRQTATNEKLFF
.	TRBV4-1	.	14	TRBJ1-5	TGCGCCAGCAGCCAAAACAGGGGCAATCAGCCCCAGCATTTT	CASSQNRGNQPQHF
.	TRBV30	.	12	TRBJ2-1	TGTGCCTGGAGTGGACTGGGCAATGAGCAGTTCTTC	CAWSGLGNEQFF
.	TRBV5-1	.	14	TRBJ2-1	TGCGCCAGCAGCCCCCAGGCTCCCGGTGGAGAGCAGTTCTTC	CASSPQAPGGEQFF
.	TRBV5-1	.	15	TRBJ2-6	TGCGCCAGCAGCTTGGCAGGGGCTGGGGCCAACGTCCTGACTTTC	CASSLAGAGANVLTF
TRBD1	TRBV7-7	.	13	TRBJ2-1	TGTGCTAGCAGCTGGGACAGCTACAATGAGCAGTTCTTC	CASSWDSYNEQFF
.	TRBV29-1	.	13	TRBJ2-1	TGCAGCGTAAAATCGGACCCGTCCGATGAGCAGTTCTTC	CSVKSDPSDEQFF
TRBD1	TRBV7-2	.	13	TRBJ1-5	TGTGCCAGCAGCTTTCACGACAGGGAGCCCCAGCATTTT	CASSFHDREPQHF
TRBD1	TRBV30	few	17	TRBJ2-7	TGTGCCTGGAGTCCCCACCTCCGGGACAGGGGGAGCTACGAGCAGTACTTC	CAWSPHLRDRGSYEQYF
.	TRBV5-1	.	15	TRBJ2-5	TGCGCCAGCGGATCAAGGTCGTCTAGCGAAGAGACCCAGTACTTC	CASGSRSSSEETQYF
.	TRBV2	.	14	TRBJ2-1	TGTGCCAGCATTGAGGTGACAGGCTACAATGAGCAGTTCTTC	CASIEVTGYNEQFF
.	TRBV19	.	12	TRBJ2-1	TGTGCCAGTAGTGAAGAGAACAATGAGCAGTTCTTC	CASSEENNEQFF
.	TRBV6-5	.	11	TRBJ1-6	TGTGCCAGCAGCCCCGGGTCACCCCTCCACTTT	CASSPGSPLHF
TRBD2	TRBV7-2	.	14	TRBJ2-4	TGTGCCAGCAGTTCTAGGACTAGCGGGGACATTCAGTACTTC	CASSSRTSGDIQYF
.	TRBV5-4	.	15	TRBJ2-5	TGTGCCAGCAGCTTGGATGGTACAGGGTGGGAGACCCAGTACTTC	CASSLDGTGWETQYF
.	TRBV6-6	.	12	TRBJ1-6	TGTGCCAGCAGTTATTTTAGCTCACCCCTCCACTTT	CASSYFSSPLHF
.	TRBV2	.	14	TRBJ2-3	TGTGCCAGCAGTCGGGACCCCCGGGGGGATACGCAGTATTTT	CASSRDPRGDTQYF
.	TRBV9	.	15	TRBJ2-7	TGTGCCAGCAGCAGCCGCCTAACAGGGATCAACGAGCAGTACTTC	CASSSRLTGINEQYF
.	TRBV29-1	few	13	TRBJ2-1	TGCAGCGCCGCGGAGGGAACCTACAATGAGCAGTTCTTC	CSAAEGTYNEQFF
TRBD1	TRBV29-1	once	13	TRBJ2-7	TGCAGCGTCGGGGGACAGGGGGCACGGGAGCAGTACTTC	CSVGGQGAREQYF
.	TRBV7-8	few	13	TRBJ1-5	TGTGCCAGCAGCTTAGTCGGGAATCAGCCCCAGCATTTT	CASSLVGNQPQHF
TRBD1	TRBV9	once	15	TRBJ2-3	TGTGCCAGCAGCACCCGACAGGGGGGCACAGATACGCAGTATTTT	CASSTRQGGTDTQYF
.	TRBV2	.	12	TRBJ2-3	TGTGCCAGCAGAGAATCCCTGGGTACGCAGTATTTT	CASRESLGTQYF
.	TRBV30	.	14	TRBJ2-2	TGTGCCTGGACCGCCCACCGGCCCACCGGGGAGCTGTTTTTT	CAWTAHRPTGELFF
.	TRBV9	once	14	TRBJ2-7	TGTGCCAGCAGCGTCGGCCTCCTTGCATACGAGCAGTACTTC	CASSVGLLAYEQYF
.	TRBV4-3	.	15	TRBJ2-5	TGCGCCAGCAGCTCCTTTGCGGGGAACCAAGAGACCCAGTACTTC	CASSSFAGNQETQYF
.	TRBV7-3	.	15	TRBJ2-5	TGTGCCAGCAGCTTATCTGCGGGGATGAGAGAGACCCAGTACTTC	CASSLSAGMRETQYF
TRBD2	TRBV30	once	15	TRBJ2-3	TGTGCCTGGAGTGTACAACTAGCGGGGACAGATACGCAGTATTTT	CAWSVQLAGTDTQYF
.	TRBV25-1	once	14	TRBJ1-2	TGTGCCAGCAGTGAATATGCAGGACCGGGAGGCTACACCTTC	CASSEYAGPGGYTF
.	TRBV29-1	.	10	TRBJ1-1	TGCAGCGGAATGAACACTGAAGCTTTCTTT	CSGMNTEAFF
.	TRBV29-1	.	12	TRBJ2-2	TGCAGCGTTAGGGATACCACCGGGGAGCTGTTTTTT	CSVRDTTGELFF
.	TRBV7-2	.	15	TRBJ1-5	TGTGCCAGCAGCTTAGAGATAGGTCGCAATCAGCCCCAGCATTTT	CASSLEIGRNQPQHF
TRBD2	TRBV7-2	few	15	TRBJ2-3	TGTGCCAGCAGCTTAACTAGCGGGGGGCGCGATACGCAGTATTTT	CASSLTSGGRDTQYF
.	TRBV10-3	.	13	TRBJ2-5	TGTGCCATCAGTGAGAAGGGAGGAGAGACCCAGTACTTC	CAISEKGGETQYF
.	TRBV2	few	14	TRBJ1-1	TGTGCCAGCACATGGGGTAAGGGGAACACTGAAGCTTTCTTT	CASTWGKGNTEAFF
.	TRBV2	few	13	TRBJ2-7	TGTGCCAACACCCGGGACCGAGGCTACGAGCAGTACTTC	CANTRDRGYEQYF
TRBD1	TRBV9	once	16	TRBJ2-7	TGTGCCAGCAGCTCCCAGTATGGGACAGGAGCCTACGAGCAGTACTTC	CASSSQYGTGAYEQYF
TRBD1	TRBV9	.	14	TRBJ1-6	TGTGCCAGCAGCGCCCAGGGACAGGGCTTACCCCTCCACTTT	CASSAQGQGLPLHF
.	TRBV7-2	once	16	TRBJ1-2	TGTGCCAGCAGCCCCGGGGTGCGGGGGACTAACTATGGCTACACCTTC	CASSPGVRGTNYGYTF
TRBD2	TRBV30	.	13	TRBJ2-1	TGTGCCTGTTTGGGGACTAGCGGGGTTCGTGCGTTCTTC	CACLGTSGVRAFF
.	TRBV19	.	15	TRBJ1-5	TGTGCCAGTAGTATATCCGGACGGCCTAATCAGCCCCAGCATTTT	CASSISGRPNQPQHF
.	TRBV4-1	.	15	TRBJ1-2	TGCGCCAGCAGCCAAGGGGGCAGCGCTAACTATGGCTACACCTTC	CASSQGGSANYGYTF
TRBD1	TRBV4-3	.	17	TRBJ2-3	TGCGCCAGCAGCCGTGTAGGGCGGGACAGGGTTGCAGATACGCAGTATTTT	CASSRVGRDRVADTQYF
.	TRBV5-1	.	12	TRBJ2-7	TGCGCCAGCAGCCCGACGCTGGGCGAGCAGTACTTC	CASSPTLGEQYF
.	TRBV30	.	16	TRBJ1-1	TGTGCCTGGAGCCCGGTTAGGGGACACAGGAACACTGAAGCTTTCTTT	CAWSPVRGHRNTEAFF